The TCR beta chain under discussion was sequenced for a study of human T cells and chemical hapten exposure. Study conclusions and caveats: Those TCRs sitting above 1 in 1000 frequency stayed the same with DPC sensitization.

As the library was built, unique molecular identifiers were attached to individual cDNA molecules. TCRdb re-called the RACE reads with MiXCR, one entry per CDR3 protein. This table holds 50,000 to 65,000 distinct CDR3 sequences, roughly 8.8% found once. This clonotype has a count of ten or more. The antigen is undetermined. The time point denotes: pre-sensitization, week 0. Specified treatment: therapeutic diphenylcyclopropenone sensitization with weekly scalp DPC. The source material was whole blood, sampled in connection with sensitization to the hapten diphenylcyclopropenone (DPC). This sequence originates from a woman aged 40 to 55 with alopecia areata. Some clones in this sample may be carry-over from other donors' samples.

DNA for the CDR3: TGTGCCAGCAGCGCCGGGACAGGGGGGCCCAATCAGCCCCAGCATTTT. This encodes CASSAGTGGPNQPQHF. The chain links TRBV7-6 to TRBJ1-5; 11 positions match TRBD1. The germline V gene has CDR1 SGHVS and CDR2 FNYEAQ. V dropped 5 bases and J dropped 3; count of bases not matched to a gene: 6. CDR3 length equals 16 residues.